The clone carrying this T cell receptor (beta chain) was detected ten times or more. The sample is drawn from a study of cytomegalovirus exposure and HLA in healthy donors. V lost 4 bases and J lost 3; bases outside the gene matches: 1. The length of the CDR3 is 14 residues. The V gene's germline CDR1 is LNHDA and CDR2 SQIVND (reference sequence). The PCR had 60 Vbeta and 13 Jbeta primers. Data came from immunoSEQ multiplex PCR; TCRdb stores just in-frame clones and leaves some out. The sample lists 100,000 to 150,000 clones; 55% to 80% were seen once. The V and J genes are TRBV19 and TRBJ2-1, with TRBD1 identical over 9 bases. What was sequenced was PBMCs. This TCR was recovered from a woman aged 40 to 55 in good health and CMV-seronegative. The DNA for the CDR3 is TGTGCCAGTAGTAAGGGACAGGGCTACAATGAGCAGTTCTTC. Amino acid sequence: CASSKGQGYNEQFF.